This entry features one TCR beta chain sequence. CDR1 is SNHLY, CDR2 FYNNEI, per germline. V gave up 8 bases and J gave up 0 bases, with 17 bases separating them. This CDR3 is built from 15 residues. The data originate from a study of blood T cell repertoires in COVID-19. Overall study context: Collection of acute and convalescent COVID-19 samples took place in the United States, Italy and Spain. Sources were T cells, B-cell-depleted T cells, or PBMCs; the material itself was cDNA or gDNA.

How the authors handled the data: How many nucleated cells were present was estimated from reference gene primer amplification. Clones were read by immunoSEQ multiplex PCR, and TCRdb kept only the in-frame ones, dropping some. Clonal size and the V and J genes are those of that table, whereas D and trimming came from the DNA. The data show around 110,000 clones, roughly 83% seen once. The chain employs TRBV2 and TRBJ2-7; perhaps TRBD2 as D (5 bases). This TCR was sampled from a human donor in a cohort sampled during active COVID-19. The sample taken for sequencing was peripheral blood. The CDR3 sequence: CASVFDSASSYEQYF. CDR3 DNA: TGTGCCAGCGTCTTTGATAGCGCGAGCTCCTACGAGCAGTACTTC. The whole variable domain, remainder taken from reference TRBV2 and TRBJ2-7, is EPEVTQTPSHQVTQMGQEVILRCVPISNHLYFYWYRQILGQKVEFLVSFYNNEISEKSEIFDDQFSVERPDGSNFTLKIRSTKLEDSAMYFCASVFDSASSYEQYFGPGTRLTVT.